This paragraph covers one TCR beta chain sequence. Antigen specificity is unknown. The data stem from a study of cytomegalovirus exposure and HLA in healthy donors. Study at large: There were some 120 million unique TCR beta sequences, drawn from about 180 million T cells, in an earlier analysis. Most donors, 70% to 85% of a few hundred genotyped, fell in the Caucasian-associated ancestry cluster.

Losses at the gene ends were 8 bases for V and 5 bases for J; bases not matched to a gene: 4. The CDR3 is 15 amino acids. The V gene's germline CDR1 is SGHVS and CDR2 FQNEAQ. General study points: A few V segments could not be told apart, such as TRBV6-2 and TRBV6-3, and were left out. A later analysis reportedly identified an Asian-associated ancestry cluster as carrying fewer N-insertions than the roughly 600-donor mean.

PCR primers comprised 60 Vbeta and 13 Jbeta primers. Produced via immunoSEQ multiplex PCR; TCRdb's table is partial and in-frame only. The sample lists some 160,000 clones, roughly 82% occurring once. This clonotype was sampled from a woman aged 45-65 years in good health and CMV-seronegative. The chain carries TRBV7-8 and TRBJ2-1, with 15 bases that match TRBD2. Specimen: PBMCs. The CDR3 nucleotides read TGTGCCAGCGTGGGGACTAGCGGGGGGAACAATGAGCAGTTCTTC. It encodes CASVGTSGGNNEQFF.